This T cell receptor beta chain was sequenced in a study of tumor-infiltrating lymphocytes in primary liver carcinoma. Germline V lookup: CDR1 SGHKS, CDR2 YYEKEE (reference sequence). The CDR3 spans 14 residues. The tissue used was unsorted bulk material of about 19-30 mg. RNA and DNA were co-extracted from it with the AllPrep DNA/RNA mini kit. On this clonotype: One junction end disagrees with the germline gene, perhaps due to a read error.

Synthesis of TCR beta cDNA was carried out from 450 to 650 ng total RNA with a constant-region primer. Three rounds of nested multiplex PCR with slightly modified ARM-PCR produced TCR beta libraries. Running 10 cycles apiece, the first two PCR rounds relied on TRBV1-TRBV30 forward primers together with a C-beta reverse primer. MiXCR, run by TCRdb on the multiplex PCR reads, gives a single entry per CDR3 protein. In the table there are more than 75,000 distinct CDR3 sequences, around 70% of which are singletons. This receptor was taken from a man aged 40-55 years with primary liver carcinoma and hepatitis B virus infection. The sequencing input was liver tumor tissue from sampling region 1. Stated subset: tumor region T1, superior pole. This chain connects TRBV5-5 to TRBJ1-2, with TRBD1 matching over 8 bases. DNA of the CDR3: TGTGCGAGCAGCGTCCGGGACAGGACCGATGGCTACACCTTC. Encoded protein: CASSVRDRTDGYTF.